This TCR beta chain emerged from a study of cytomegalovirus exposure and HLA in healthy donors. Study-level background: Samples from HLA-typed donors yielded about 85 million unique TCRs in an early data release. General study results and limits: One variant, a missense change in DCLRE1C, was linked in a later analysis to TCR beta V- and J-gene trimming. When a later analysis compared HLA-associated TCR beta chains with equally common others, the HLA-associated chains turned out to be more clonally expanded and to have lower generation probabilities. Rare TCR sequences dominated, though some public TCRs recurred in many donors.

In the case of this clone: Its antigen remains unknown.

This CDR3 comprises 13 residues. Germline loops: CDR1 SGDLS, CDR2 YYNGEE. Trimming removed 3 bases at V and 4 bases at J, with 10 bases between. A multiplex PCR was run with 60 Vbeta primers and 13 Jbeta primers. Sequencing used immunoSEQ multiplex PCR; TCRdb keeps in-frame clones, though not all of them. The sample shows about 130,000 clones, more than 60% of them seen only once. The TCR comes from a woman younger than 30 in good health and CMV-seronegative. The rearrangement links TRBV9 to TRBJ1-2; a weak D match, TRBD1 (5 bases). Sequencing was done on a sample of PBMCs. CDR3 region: CASSAGLIYGYTF. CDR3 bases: TGTGCCAGCAGCGCGGGACTTATCTATGGCTACACCTTC.